This T cell receptor beta chain was retrieved from a study of T cell responses to AZD1222 COVID-19 vaccine. About this clone itself: Its cognate antigen is unknown.

Findings and caveats of the study: Unmutated variant regions reportedly attract nearly half of all spike-specific TCRs. Repertoire sampling occurred only after the peak T cell response.

The germline V and J ends were trimmed by 5 bases and 1 base, with 8 bases remaining between them. This CDR3 comprises 14 residues. Germline CDR1 is SGHTA and CDR2 is FQGTGA. Generated by immunoSEQ multiplex PCR, the TCRdb table keeps only in-frame clones and is missing some. Of 100,000 to 150,000 clones listed, roughly 90% are singletons. The chain carries TRBV7-3 and TRBJ2-2; D ambiguous. The specimen was peripheral blood, collected on day 0 of AZD1222 vaccination. This clonotype originated in an adult in good health. The CDR3 DNA reads TGTGCCAGCAGCACCCGGAGGAACACCGGGGAGCTGTTTTTT. Its translation: CASSTRRNTGELFF.